The 16 T cell receptor beta chains below come from one sample, sequenced in a study of OX40 agonist ivuxolimab in advanced cancers. Sequencing was performed with immunoSEQ multiplex PCR; in TCRdb, only in-frame clones are kept and a portion is missing. Among roughly 92,000 clones listed, nearly 90% were seen once. Here the sequenced sample was CD4+ or CD8+ T cells sorted from blood, taken in a trial of the OX40 agonist ivuxolimab. These receptors were taken from an adult with an advanced solid tumor such as melanoma, head and neck, liver or kidney cancer.

The chain uses TRBV7-2 and TRBJ2-3; tentatively, D is TRBD1 (5 bases). Germline V gene data show CDR1 as SGHTA and CDR2 as FQGNSA. This CDR3 is 15 amino acids long. Trimming pared 0 bases from V and 3 bases from J, leaving 10 bases between. The CDR3 spells CASSLAYRSTDTQYF. CDR3 DNA: TGTGCCAGCAGCTTAGCGTACAGGTCAACAGATACGCAGTATTTT.

V usage is TRBV19 and J usage is TRBJ1-3, with D possibly matching TRBD1 (5 bases). The CDR3 contains 14 residues. V was trimmed by 3 bases and J by 2 bases, leaving 8 bases between them. The germline gives CDR1 LNHDA, CDR2 SQIVND (reference sequence). CDR3 coding DNA: TGTGCCAGTAGTATCGGGGGTCCTGGAAACACCATATATTTT. This sequence encodes CASSIGGPGNTIYF.

The rearrangement uses TRBV6-1 and TRBJ1-2; no clear D. V was clipped by 10 bases and J by 8 bases, with 20 bases between them. Germline V gene data show CDR1 as MNHNS and CDR2 as SASEGT. This CDR3 has 13 residues. The CDR3 is CATHRPQVWGYTF. CDR3 DNA sequence: TGTGCCACCCACCGGCCCCAAGTCTGGGGCTACACCTTC.

The chain is built from TRBV2 and TRBJ2-1; D may be TRBD1 or TRBD2 (5 bases each). CDR1 SNHLY and CDR2 FYNNEI come from the germline V gene. V lost 8 bases and J 7 bases, leaving 15 bases between the germline ends. The CDR3 consists of 13 residues. CDR3: CASRGGPGNEQFF. The CDR3 DNA is TGTGCCAGCCGGGGCGGCCCGGGGAATGAGCAGTTCTTC.

The chain uses TRBV30 and TRBJ1-3; D not certain. Germline loops: CDR1 GTSNPN, CDR2 SVGIG (reference sequence). This CDR3 has 14 amino acids. Trimming stripped 3 bases from V and 4 bases from J, with 13 bases between. This CDR3 is CAWSNMRGGNTIYF. CDR3 sequence (DNA): TGTGCCTGGAGCAACATGCGAGGGGGAAACACCATATATTTT.

The chain carries TRBV5-4 and TRBJ2-2; D ambiguous. CDR3 length: 16 amino acids. The germline V and J ends were trimmed by 4 bases and 1 base, with 14 bases remaining between them. Germline V lookup: CDR1 SGHNT, CDR2 YYREEE (reference sequence). In nucleotides, the CDR3 is TGTGCCAGCAGCAAAGTGGCGCAGCGGAACACCGGGGAGCTGTTTTTT. This translates into CASSKVAQRNTGELFF.

This rearrangement joins TRBV19 to TRBJ2-1, with 7 bases fitting TRBD2. The CDR3 covers 17 residues. Trimming took 6 bases from V and 10 from J; bases not matched to a gene: 21. CDR1 is LNHDA and CDR2 is SQIVND in the germline V gene (reference sequence). The CDR3 sequence: CASSRDPGGVDWFEQFF. The CDR3, as DNA: TGTGCCAGTAGCAGGGACCCTGGGGGGGTGGATTGGTTCGAGCAGTTCTTC. The full variable domain, completed using reference TRBV19 and TRBJ2-1, is DGGITQSPKYLFRKEGQNVTLSCEQNLNHDAMYWYRQDPGQGLRLIYYSQIVNDFQKGDIAEGYSVSREKKESFPLTVTSAQKNPTAFYLCASSRDPGGVDWFEQFFGPGTRLTVL.

This chain uses TRBV4-1 with TRBJ2-1, with a tentative D call TRBD2 (6 bases). Germline V CDR1 and CDR2: MGHRA, YSYEKL. The CDR3 sequence is 15 residues long. With 0 bases removed from V and 2 bases from J, the gap between germline ends came to 8 bases. The CDR3 sequence is CASSQEGTPYNEQFF. CDR3 coding DNA: TGCGCCAGCAGCCAAGAAGGGACTCCCTACAATGAGCAGTTCTTC.

This clone was recorded a few times. This chain joins TRBV30 and TRBJ1-1; no reliable D call. The germline V gene encodes CDR1 GTSNPN and CDR2 SVGIG (reference sequence). This CDR3 is 12 amino acids long. V was shortened by 7 bases and J by 3 bases, with 12 bases between the two germline ends. This chain's CDR3 is CAYSRSYTEAFF. Written as DNA, the CDR3 is TGTGCCTACTCCAGGTCATACACTGAAGCTTTCTTT.

This chain uses TRBV7-8 with TRBJ2-7; weak D call: TRBD2 (6 bases). V shed 1 base and J shed 0 bases, with 10 bases lying between them. The CDR3 is 15 residues long. Germline lookup yields CDR1 SGHVS and CDR2 FQNEAQ. The DNA of the CDR3 is TGTGCCAGCAGCTTAGGGGGCGGGACCTCCTACGAGCAGTACTTC. Encoded protein: CASSLGGGTSYEQYF. Complete variable domain (other parts from reference TRBV7-8 and TRBJ2-7): GAGVSQSPRYKVAKRGQDVALRCDPISGHVSLFWYQQALGQGPEFLTYFQNEAQLDKSGLPSDRFFAERPEGSVSTLKIQRTQQEDSAVYLCASSLGGGTSYEQYFGPGTRLTVT.

The chain links TRBV4-1 to TRBJ1-2, with 7 bases that match TRBD1. Germline trimming cut 1 base from V and 3 bases from J; bases unmatched to any gene: 5. This CDR3 contains 15 residues. CDR1 and CDR2 (germline): MGHRA, YSYEKL. The DNA of the CDR3 is TGCGCCAGCAGCCAAGTAAGGGGGCTTTACTATGGCTACACCTTC. Amino acids: CASSQVRGLYYGYTF.

CDR3 DNA sequence: TGTGCCAGCAGCGCGGTAGCGGGAGGGCCCGGCGCCGGGGAGCTGTTTTTT. This encodes CASSAVAGGPGAGELFF. V usage is TRBV9 and J usage is TRBJ2-2; 11 positions match TRBD2. This CDR3 has 17 residues. Germline V lookup: CDR1 SGDLS, CDR2 YYNGEE. Germline trimming cut 3 bases from V and 6 bases from J; bases unmatched to any gene: 10. The whole variable domain, remainder taken from reference TRBV9 and TRBJ2-2, is DSGVTQTPKHLITATGQRVTLRCSPRSGDLSVYWYQQSLDQGLQFLIQYYNGEERAKGNILERFSAQQFPDLHSELNLSSLELGDSALYFCASSAVAGGPGAGELFFGEGSRLTVL.

This clone was picked up a small number of times. The genes are TRBV6-5 and TRBJ1-6; D is ambiguous. This CDR3 has 13 amino acids. Deletions cut 2 bases from V and 6 bases from J, with 5 bases between. In germline, CDR1 is MNHEY, CDR2 SVGAGI. The CDR3 nucleotides read TGTGCCAGCAGTTACGCGGTTAATTCACCCCTCCACTTT. Translated, it gives CASSYAVNSPLHF.

This sequence joins TRBV5-4 and TRBJ2-7; TRBD1 agrees at 7 bases. CDR3 length equals 12 residues. Germline trimming cut 5 bases from V and 5 bases from J; bases unmatched to any gene: 4. From germline, CDR1 is SGHNT and CDR2 YYREEE (reference sequence). CDR3 residues: CASSADRHEQYF. The CDR3 bases are TGTGCCAGCAGTGCGGACAGGCACGAGCAGTACTTC.

This sequence joins TRBV6-1 and TRBJ1-2; 7 bases fit TRBD1. V lost 6 bases, J lost 8 bases, and 6 bases stayed unmatched. The length of the CDR3 is 12 residues. From germline, CDR1 is MNHNS and CDR2 SASEGT. This CDR3 is CASRHTGAGYTF. CDR3 DNA sequence: TGTGCCAGCAGACATACAGGGGCCGGCTACACCTTC.

This sequence joins TRBV5-1 and TRBJ2-3; TRBD2 agrees at 10 bases. Germline CDR1 and CDR2: SGHRS and YFSETQ. The CDR3 has 14 residues. The trim removed 4 bases at V and 4 bases at J, leaving 3 bases unmatched. CDR3 bases: TGCGCCAGCAGCGCCGGACTAGCGGCAGATACGCAGTATTTT. It yields the protein CASSAGLAADTQYF.